These 13 T cell receptor beta chains were sequenced from one sample in a study of cytomegalovirus exposure and HLA in healthy donors. The PCR employed 60 Vbeta primers together with 13 Jbeta primers. This table comes from immunoSEQ multiplex PCR, and its TCRdb copy is limited to in-frame clones, with some not included. Of about 89,000 clones listed, roughly 85% are singletons. Sequencing was carried out using PBMCs. The source of these receptors is a man aged 35-49 years in good health and CMV-seropositive.

V gene TRBV5-1 combines with J gene TRBJ2-1, with 10 nucleotides matching TRBD2. This CDR3 has 18 residues. Trimming at V came to 0 bases and at J to 5 bases, leaving 11 bases not matched to a gene. CDR1 SGHRS and CDR2 YFSETQ come from the germline V gene. CDR3 in amino acids: CASSLVPGGLAGDNEQFF. The CDR3 coding sequence is TGCGCCAGCAGCTTGGTCCCCGGGGGGCTAGCGGGAGACAATGAGCAGTTCTTC.

CDR3 protein: CASSIQNSLKRGYTF. DNA of the CDR3: TGTGCCAGTAGTATACAGAACAGTTTAAAAAGAGGCTACACCTTC. The rearrangement uses TRBV19 and TRBJ1-2; D gene uncertain. V dropped 2 bases and J dropped 8 bases, with 18 bases sitting between them. The CDR3 sequence is 15 residues long. Per germline, CDR1 LNHDA and CDR2 SQIVND (reference sequence).

The gene calls are TRBV2 and TRBJ1-2; 8 positions agree with TRBD1. Germline V gives CDR1 SNHLY, CDR2 FYNNEI. The V and J ends lost 3 bases and 7 bases, in that order; junction bases with no gene match: 7. The CDR3 totals 14 residues. The CDR3 nucleotides read TGTGCCAGCAGTGATTTTACAGGGGGTCTTGGCTACACCTTC. Its translation is CASSDFTGGLGYTF.

In nucleotides, the CDR3 is TGTGCCAGCAGTAGGTCGGCGGTTCGAGACACAGATACGCAGTATTTT. Translating gives CASSRSAVRDTDTQYF. The chain is built from TRBV2 and TRBJ2-3; D call uncertain. The V end lost 5 bases, the J end lost 2 bases, and 17 bases lay between the germline ends. The CDR3 spans 16 residues. Germline values: CDR1 SNHLY, CDR2 FYNNEI.

The rearrangement joins TRBV28 to TRBJ2-7, with TRBD1 identical over 10 bases. Germline-derived CDR1 and CDR2 are MDHEN and SYDVKM. CDR3 length: 17 amino acids. Germline trimming cut 7 bases from V and 3 bases from J; bases unmatched to any gene: 15. CDR3 protein: CASTGLRKGQGYYEQYF. The DNA of the CDR3 is TGTGCCAGCACGGGCCTCAGAAAGGGACAGGGGTACTACGAGCAGTACTTC.

This chain links TRBV11-2 with TRBJ1-4, with TRBD1 matching over 9 bases. The ends lost 3 bases at V and 7 bases at J; junction bases unmatched: 6. From germline, CDR1 is SGHAT and CDR2 FQNNGV. The CDR3 loop spans 15 amino acids. DNA for the CDR3: TGTGCCAGCAGCTTGGGGGACAGGGACGTTGAAAAACTGTTTTTT. Protein product: CASSLGDRDVEKLFF.

V usage is TRBV7-9 and J usage is TRBJ2-7, with TRBD1 as a possible D gene (5 bases). V gave up 5 bases and J gave up 0 bases, with 14 bases separating them. Germline V gives CDR1 SEHNR, CDR2 FQNEAQ (reference sequence). The CDR3 contains 15 residues. The CDR3, as DNA: TGTGCCAGCAGCCCCTCGACAGCCCGCTCCTACGAGCAGTACTTC. Translation gives CASSPSTARSYEQYF.

The chain links TRBV2 to TRBJ2-5; TRBD1 might be the D (6 bases). Germline V gene data show CDR1 as SNHLY and CDR2 as FYNNEI. This CDR3 comprises 14 residues. V was cut by 6 bases and J by 1 base, with 12 bases left in between. CDR3 DNA sequence: TGTGCCAGCAGCTCGGACAGTCCCCAAGAGACCCAGTACTTC. Its protein is CASSSDSPQETQYF.

This clone was observed once. The CDR3: CATSRVFGETQYF. The CDR3 coding sequence is TGTGCCACCAGCAGGGTTTTCGGGGAGACCCAGTACTTC. The V call is TRBV15, the J call TRBJ2-5; D not resolved. This CDR3 region has 13 residues. V lost 3 bases to trimming and J lost 5 bases, with 10 bases between them. In germline, CDR1 is LNHNV, CDR2 YYDKDF (reference sequence).

This chain uses TRBV19 with TRBJ1-1; unclear D gene. With 6 bases removed from V and 1 base from J, the gap between germline ends came to 9 bases. The CDR3 has 13 amino acids. Germline V gene data show CDR1 as LNHDA and CDR2 as SQIVND (reference sequence). CDR3 sequence (DNA): TGTGCCAGTAGCATTCCAGGGAACACTGAAGCTTTCTTT. Translating it yields CASSIPGNTEAFF.

The genes are TRBV5-1 and TRBJ2-2; 7 nucleotides agree with TRBD2. CDR1 is SGHRS and CDR2 is YFSETQ in the germline V gene. The V and J ends lost 5 bases and 5 bases, in that order; junction bases with no gene match: 9. The CDR3 is made up of 15 amino acids. The CDR3 protein is CASSGGVPETGELFF. CDR3 nucleotides: TGCGCCAGCAGTGGGGGGGTACCCGAGACCGGGGAGCTGTTTTTT.

CDR3 region: CASSLGGLAPNNEQFF. The CDR3 DNA reads as TGCGCCAGCAGCTTAGGGGGACTAGCTCCCAACAATGAGCAGTTCTTC. The rearrangement joins TRBV5-1 to TRBJ2-1; 9 bases align to TRBD2. The CDR3 spans 16 residues. Trimming removed 2 bases from V and 5 bases from J; junction bases left unmatched: 8. Germline V gives CDR1 SGHRS, CDR2 YFSETQ.

The chain joins TRBV4-1 to TRBJ2-1, with D unresolved. Germline assignment: CDR1 MGHRA and CDR2 YSYEKL. V was trimmed by 1 base and J by 7 bases, leaving 11 bases between them. The CDR3 covers 14 residues. The DNA of the CDR3 is TGCGCCAGCAGCCAAGGAGACCCTAGGAATGAGCAGTTCTTC. This gives the protein CASSQGDPRNEQFF.